Sample share makes the clone carrying this T cell receptor beta chain medium-sized. Its target is unknown. Peripheral blood, approximately 6.1 milliliters per draw, was collected at each of two time points. The data are from a study of prognosis after radiotherapy for stage I lung cancer. Two-round multiplex PCR amplified TCR beta CDR3 from genomic DNA. Specific primers for each TRBV and TRBJ gene were what first-round PCR used. Using its own MiXCR run on the multiplex PCR reads, TCRdb lists one record per CDR3 protein. Among about 14,000 distinct CDR3 sequences listed, 28% were seen once. J gave up 2 bases and V 5 bases, and 5 bases lay outside the gene matches. The CDR3 has 15 amino acids. Germline V gene sequence: CDR1 MRHNA, CDR2 SNTAGT. Overall study results and limits: A difference in TRBV and TRBJ gene usage was reportedly seen between patients with and without metastases.

V gene TRBV6-4 combines with J gene TRBJ2-3, with TRBD1 matching 9 bases. The source material was PBMCs, sampled before or after stereotactic body radiation therapy (not recorded which). The clonotype was recovered from a donor over 45 with non-small cell lung cancer. In nucleotides, the CDR3 is TGTGCCAGCAGTCGAGGACAGGGGATCACAGATACGCAGTATTTT. Translated: CASSRGQGITDTQYF.